Following are 17 T cell receptor beta chains from one sample sequenced in a study of naive and memory T cell subsets. An equimolar mix of two oligonucleotides served as the beta constant-region primer for TRBC1 and TRBC2. Ligated cDNA was amplified by four rounds of PCR with nested alpha and beta constant-region primers and SP2. TCRdb reprocessed the UMI-ligation and nested PCR reads with MiXCR, giving one entry per CDR3 protein. The sample includes tens of thousands of distinct CDR3 sequences, over 9% seen only once; the top ten take 1.2%. The sample taken for sequencing was naive CD8+ T cells from blood. The receptors come from a human donor in good health.

J is TRBJ2-3 and V is TRBV7-8; the D gene is possibly TRBD2 (5 bases). The CDR3 sequence is 17 residues long. Per germline, CDR1 SGHVS and CDR2 FQNEAQ. V lost 5 bases to trimming and J lost 0 bases, with 18 bases between them. The CDR3 is CASSPDGRTGSTDTQYF. CDR3 nucleotide sequence: TGTGCCAGCAGCCCGGACGGACGGACGGGAAGCACAGATACGCAGTATTTT. Complete variable domain (other parts from reference TRBV7-8 and TRBJ2-3): GAGVSQSPRYKVAKRGQDVALRCDPISGHVSLFWYQQALGQGPEFLTYFQNEAQLDKSGLPSDRFFAERPEGSVSTLKIQRTQQEDSAVYLCASSPDGRTGSTDTQYFGPGTRLTVL.

This clonotype was observed many times. The chain joins TRBV20-1 to TRBJ2-3; TRBD2 agrees at 10 bases. The germline CDR1 and CDR2 sequences are DFQATT and SNEGSKA (reference sequence). J gave up 0 bases and V 2 bases, and 11 bases lay outside the gene matches. CDR3 length equals 18 residues. CDR3 region: CSARIPDRTSGSTDTQYF. The DNA for the CDR3 is TGCAGTGCTAGAATTCCGGATAGGACTAGCGGAAGCACAGATACGCAGTATTTT.

In DNA, the CDR3 is TGTGCCAGCAGGCGAGGTCAGGGGGCAGGGCAAGAGACCCAGTACTTC. Translated: CASRRGQGAGQETQYF. The chain links TRBV2 to TRBJ2-5; TRBD1 matches 8 bases. After removal of 6 bases from V and 2 bases from J, the junction contained 11 bases not matched to a gene. The germline V gene encodes CDR1 SNHLY and CDR2 FYNNEI. The CDR3 spans 16 residues.

This clonotype showed up many times. The J gene is TRBJ2-7, the V gene TRBV7-2, with a possible D match to TRBD1 (5 bases). From germline, CDR1 is SGHTA and CDR2 FQGNSA. The V end lost 4 bases, the J end lost 5 bases, and 6 bases lay between the germline ends. The CDR3 contains 11 residues. In DNA, the CDR3 is TGTGCCAGCAGCTCAGGGCACGAGCAGTACTTC. Protein: CASSSGHEQYF.

The table lists this clonotype with many counts. The rearrangement uses TRBV29-1 and TRBJ2-1; 12 nucleotides line up with TRBD2. Germline CDR1 SQVTM, CDR2 ANQGSEA. The ends lost 2 bases at V and 8 bases at J; junction bases unmatched: 7. The CDR3 extends over 15 amino acids. CDR3 amino acids: CSVEPPSGRADEQFF. As DNA, the CDR3 is TGCAGCGTTGAACCCCCTAGCGGGAGGGCCGATGAGCAGTTCTTC.

The chain couples TRBV19 to TRBJ2-1; TRBD2 agrees at 10 bases. Germline V gene sequence: CDR1 LNHDA, CDR2 SQIVND (reference sequence). V was clipped by 5 bases and J by 7 bases; unmatched bases: 11. The CDR3 consists of 16 residues. The CDR3 loop is CASSLKREGPFNEQFF. CDR3 DNA: TGTGCCAGTAGTCTCAAGCGGGAGGGCCCCTTTAATGAGCAGTTCTTC.

There are many counts of this clonotype. V and J are TRBV7-9 and TRBJ2-7, with D maybe TRBD1 (6 bases). Germline CDR1 is SEHNR and CDR2 is FQNEAQ (reference sequence). The germline V and J ends were trimmed by 5 bases and 6 bases, with 17 bases remaining between them. The CDR3 contains 14 residues. The CDR3 reads CASSAPQGHPEQYF. The CDR3 DNA reads TGTGCCAGCAGCGCCCCCCAGGGGCACCCCGAGCAGTACTTC. The variable domain in full, completed from reference TRBV7-9 and TRBJ2-7, reads DTGVSQNPRHKITKRGQNVTFRCDPISEHNRLYWYRQTLGQGPEFLTYFQNEAQLEKSRLLSDRFSAERPKGSFSTLEIQRTEQGDSAMYLCASSAPQGHPEQYFGPGTRLTVT.

The V and J genes are TRBV10-1 and TRBJ2-2, with a possible D match to TRBD1 (6 bases). V was cut by 4 bases and J by 7 bases, with 13 bases left in between. In germline, CDR1 is WNHNN, CDR2 SYGVQD (reference sequence). This CDR3 is 14 amino acids long. The CDR3 bases are TGCGCCAGCAGTGGAAGGGGGACGGGCGGGGAGCTGTTTTTT. It yields the protein CASSGRGTGGELFF.

The J gene is TRBJ2-7, the V gene TRBV10-3; tentatively, D is TRBD2 (5 bases). The CDR3 has 12 residues. The ends were cut back, 10 bases at V and 4 bases at J, with 14 bases in the middle. CDR1 and CDR2 (germline): ENHRY, SYGVKD. In DNA form, the CDR3 reads TGTGCCACCGCTACAGCGGCTTACGAGCAGTACTTC. Protein product: CATATAAYEQYF.

This clonotype was observed many times. This chain links TRBV29-1 with TRBJ2-7; 11 bases line up with TRBD2. The CDR3 extends over 12 amino acids. Looked up from germline, CDR1 is SQVTM and CDR2 is ANQGSEA. J was trimmed by 4 bases and V by 7 bases; bases with no gene match: 3. In nucleotides, the CDR3 is TGCAGCGGCGGGACTAGCGGTTACGAGCAGTACTTC. Translating it yields CSGGTSGYEQYF.

This clonotype was seen a handful of times. The chain links TRBV6-5 to TRBJ2-3, with D uncertain. Germline assignment: CDR1 MNHEY and CDR2 SVGAGI. The CDR3 has 17 amino acids. V was pared by 8 bases and J by 0 bases, with 21 bases between. Here the CDR3 reads CASYPRSGAESTDTQYF. Written as DNA, the CDR3 is TGTGCCAGCTATCCAAGATCGGGTGCAGAAAGCACAGATACGCAGTATTTT.

This clonotype appeared many times. The chain recombines TRBV20-1 with TRBJ2-1; TRBD2 might be the D (5 bases). The CDR3 runs to 12 residues. Germline V CDR1 and CDR2: DFQATT, SNEGSKA (reference sequence). The V end was cut by 6 bases, the J end by 10 bases, with 16 bases between. As DNA, the CDR3 is TGCAGTGCCCCGGCTAGCTTGGGCGAGCAGTTCTTC. This translates into CSAPASLGEQFF.

The genes are TRBV24-1 and TRBJ2-3; 7 bases map to TRBD2. The trim removed 2 bases at V and 6 bases at J, leaving 13 bases unmatched. The CDR3 has 17 amino acids. CDR1 is KGHDR, CDR2 SFDVKD, per germline. Here the CDR3 reads CATSDSLAEPPHDTQYF. CDR3 DNA: TGTGCCACCAGTGATTCTCTAGCGGAGCCCCCCCATGATACGCAGTATTTT.

This clonotype has at least ten counts. The chain combines TRBV27 with TRBJ2-7; 12 bases fit TRBD2. V lost 6 bases and J lost 5; bases outside the gene matches: 5. Per germline, CDR1 MNHEY and CDR2 SMNVEV (reference sequence). The CDR3 consists of 14 residues. The CDR3, as DNA: TGTGCCAGCAGCTTAAGACTAGCGGGAGACGAGCAGTACTTC. Amino acid sequence: CASSLRLAGDEQYF.

This clonotype was found many times. The chain carries TRBV20-1 and TRBJ2-1; 11 nucleotides line up with TRBD2. With 6 bases clipped from V and 8 bases from J, the junction kept 9 bases outside the gene matches. The CDR3 is 14 residues long. Germline values: CDR1 DFQATT, CDR2 SNEGSKA (reference sequence). This chain's CDR3 is CSAMTSGADDEQFF. CDR3 DNA sequence: TGCAGTGCCATGACTAGCGGGGCCGACGATGAGCAGTTCTTC.

This clonotype appeared many times. V is TRBV7-8 and J is TRBJ2-7; tentatively, D is TRBD1 (6 bases). The CDR3 extends over 16 amino acids. V lost 1 base to trimming and J lost 3 bases, with 16 bases between them. Germline CDR1 is SGHVS and CDR2 is FQNEAQ. The CDR3 DNA reads TGTGCCAGCAGCTTAGAAATTGACGGGACATTCTACGAGCAGTACTTC. It is translated as CASSLEIDGTFYEQYF.

J is TRBJ2-6 and V is TRBV28, with unresolved D. The CDR3 has 15 amino acids. Germline loops: CDR1 MDHEN, CDR2 SYDVKM. Trimming shortened V by 5 bases and J by 0 bases, and 8 bases separated the two germline ends. CDR3 amino acids: CASSAQPSGANVLTF. CDR3 in DNA: TGTGCCAGCAGTGCCCAGCCCTCTGGGGCCAACGTCCTGACTTTC.